Reported below is one T cell receptor (beta chain). Trimming took off 5 bases at V and 3 bases at J, with 10 bases between the two ends. CDR3 length: 13 residues. Germline V gene data show CDR1 as SGHTA and CDR2 as FQGNSA. Generated by immunoSEQ multiplex PCR, the TCRdb table keeps only in-frame clones and is missing some. Of roughly 710 clones detected, about 86% appear once; the ten largest clones hold 16%. This specimen belongs to a study of primary melanoma T cells and metastatic recurrence. J is TRBJ1-1 and V is TRBV7-2, with a tentative D call TRBD1 (6 bases). The receptor comes from a human donor with melanoma. Material: melanoma tumor tissue. The CDR3 bases are TGTGCCAGCAGCACACAGGGAGACACTGAAGCTTTCTTT. Protein product: CASSTQGDTEAFF. The full variable domain, its missing parts supplied by reference TRBV7-2 and TRBJ1-1, is GAGVSQSPSNKVTEKGKDVELRCDPISGHTALYWYRQSLGQGLEFLIYFQGNSAPDKSGLPSDRFSAERTGGSVSTLTIQRTQQEDSAVYLCASSTQGDTEAFFGQGTRLTVV.